Listed here are 21 T cell receptor beta chains from one sample, sequenced in a study of molecular identifiers for immune sequencing clone quantification. TCRdb analysed the PCR reads with MiXCR anew, one entry per CDR3 protein. This table holds some 650,000 distinct CDR3 sequences, about 20% found once. Material for sequencing was naive CD8+ T cells from blood, with Jurkat cell RNA spiked in. Documented subset: FACS-sorted CD8+CD4-CCR7+CD45RA+ naive T cells. These receptors all stem from a human donor in good health. Some libraries in this study had Jurkat cell RNA spiked in.

The table lists this clonotype with many counts. The chain recombines TRBV30 with TRBJ2-7, with D perhaps matching TRBD2 (6 bases). The CDR3 is made up of 12 amino acids. V was cut by 4 bases and J by 4 bases, with 11 bases left in between. CDR1 GTSNPN and CDR2 SVGIG come from the germline V gene (reference sequence). CDR3 sequence (DNA): TGTGCCTGGAATAGCGGTTTTTACGAGCAGTACTTC. This encodes CAWNSGFYEQYF.

There are many counts of this clonotype. This chain connects TRBV13 to TRBJ2-3; D gene ambiguous. Germline V CDR1 and CDR2: PRHDT, FYEKMQ (reference sequence). V was pared by 1 base and J by 2 bases, with 4 bases between. The CDR3 runs to 13 residues. The CDR3 protein is CASSLANTDTQYF. The CDR3 nucleotides are TGTGCCAGCAGCTTAGCGAACACAGATACGCAGTATTTT.

This clonotype was detected a few times. The rearrangement joins TRBV4-3 to TRBJ2-7, with 10 bases matching TRBD2. This CDR3 has 15 residues. V was pared by 4 bases and J by 6 bases, with 9 bases of the junction left unmatched. Germline loops: CDR1 LGHNA, CDR2 YSLEER. The CDR3 region has the DNA TGCGCCAGCAGCCCTTCTAGCGGGGGTAGTTCCGAGCAGTACTTC. It encodes CASSPSSGGSSEQYF.

This clonotype was seen ten or more times. The V and J genes are TRBV6-2 or TRBV6-3 and TRBJ1-4, with no clear D. The CDR3 extends over 16 amino acids. The germline gives CDR1 MNHEY, CDR2 SVGEGT. With 6 bases removed from V and 7 bases from J, the gap between germline ends came to 21 bases. CDR3 sequence reads: CASSSENPRAVEKLFF. CDR3 nucleotide sequence: TGTGCCAGCAGCTCCGAAAATCCACGGGCGGTTGAAAAACTGTTTTTT.

This clonotype was recorded a few times. The rearrangement joins TRBV20-1 to TRBJ2-7; 9 bases align to TRBD2. Looked up from germline, CDR1 is DFQATT and CDR2 is SNEGSKA (reference sequence). The CDR3 has 17 amino acids. V was pared by 3 bases and J by 1 base, with 13 bases of the junction left unmatched. CDR3 in amino acids: CSARGPGREGGSYEQYF. CDR3 nucleotides: TGCAGTGCTAGGGGTCCGGGGCGGGAGGGTGGGTCCTACGAGCAGTACTTC.

There are many counts of this clonotype. J is TRBJ2-3 and V is TRBV7-6; TRBD1 agrees at 7 bases. The length of the CDR3 is 15 residues. V gave up 2 bases and J gave up 1 base; unmatched junction bases: 3. CDR1 and CDR2 (germline): SGHVS, FNYEAQ. CDR3 nucleotide sequence: TGTGCCAGCAGCTTATGGGGGACAGGCACAGATACGCAGTATTTT. Protein sequence: CASSLWGTGTDTQYF.

This clonotype was detected ten times or more. The gene calls are TRBV28 and TRBJ1-6, with D maybe TRBD1 (5 bases). Germline V gene data show CDR1 as MDHEN and CDR2 as SYDVKM. The CDR3 runs 14 residues. V lost 1 base to trimming and J lost 17 bases, with 18 bases between them. CDR3 region: CASSLYGARVTVHF. In nucleotides, the CDR3 is TGTGCCAGCAGTTTATACGGGGCGAGAGTTACCGTCCACTTT.

The sample holds many counts of this clonotype. V gene TRBV4-1 combines with J gene TRBJ2-3; D is unclear. V was cut by 2 bases and J by 1 base, with 10 bases left in between. The CDR3 consists of 15 residues. Looked up from germline, CDR1 is MGHRA and CDR2 is YSYEKL. The chain's CDR3 is CASSQKAPGTDTQYF. CDR3 nucleotides: TGCGCCAGCAGCCAAAAGGCTCCTGGCACAGATACGCAGTATTTT.

The chain couples TRBV7-2 to TRBJ1-2, with D possibly being TRBD1 (5 bases). The CDR3 runs 18 residues. Trimming removed 5 bases from V and 3 bases from J, with 25 bases in between. Germline V gene data show CDR1 as SGHTA and CDR2 as FQGNSA. In DNA, the CDR3 is TGTGCCAGCAGCCCACTTGTGGGGGACCCACAAAGTTACTATGGCTACACCTTC. Its protein is CASSPLVGDPQSYYGYTF.

In its sample, this clonotype was seen many times. CDR3 sequence reads: CASSVGRTSGNQETQYF. The CDR3 DNA follows: TGTGCCAGCAGCGTAGGGCGGACTAGCGGCAACCAAGAGACCCAGTACTTC. The J gene is TRBJ2-5, the V gene TRBV9, with 10 bases matching TRBD2. There are 17 residues in the CDR3. V gave up 0 bases and J gave up 0 bases; unmatched junction bases: 5. Germline assignment: CDR1 SGDLS and CDR2 YYNGEE. Variable domain in full (rest from reference TRBV9 and TRBJ2-5): DSGVTQTPKHLITATGQRVTLRCSPRSGDLSVYWYQQSLDQGLQFLIQYYNGEERAKGNILERFSAQQFPDLHSELNLSSLELGDSALYFCASSVGRTSGNQETQYFGPGTRLLVL.

This clonotype showed up just a few times. The chain couples TRBV27 to TRBJ2-1; a possible D gene is TRBD2 (5 bases). With 4 bases removed from V and 13 bases from J, the gap between germline ends came to 11 bases. Per the germline V gene, CDR1 is MNHEY and CDR2 is SMNVEV (reference sequence). This CDR3 spans 11 amino acids. CDR3 sequence (DNA): TGTGCCAGCAGTTCCGGGATTTCTCAGTTCTTC. Amino acids: CASSSGISQFF.

This clonotype was observed a handful of times. A junction boundary mismatches the germline segment, possibly from a read error. The chain joins TRBV9 to TRBJ2-4; D gene ambiguous. The CDR3 contains 16 residues. Germline V CDR1 and CDR2: SGDLS, YYNGEE. In nucleotides, the CDR3 is TGTGCCAGCGGCGTGGCTCCGGGTCAAGCCAAAAACATTCAGTACTTC. As protein: CASGVAPGQAKNIQYF.

There are a few counts of this clonotype. A clone one base away is much larger, so this may be a read error. This sequence joins TRBV20-1 and TRBJ1-1, with D unclear. The CDR3 is made up of 12 amino acids. CDR1 is DFQATT, CDR2 SNEGSKA, per germline (reference sequence). V dropped 2 bases and J dropped 6 bases, with 10 bases sitting between them. CDR3 bases: TGCAGTGCTAGACTGTGGGTCGCTGAAGCTTTCTTT. Translating gives CSARLWVAEAFF.

The CDR3 bases are TGTGCCAGCAGCTCTGGACAGGGTGCTTTCTATGGCTACACCTTC. Its protein product is CASSSGQGAFYGYTF. The chain carries TRBV11-2 and TRBJ1-2; 8 nucleotides match TRBD1. V lost 4 bases and J lost 4; bases outside the gene matches: 8. The CDR3 has 15 residues. Germline assignment: CDR1 SGHAT and CDR2 FQNNGV.

As to this clonotype: Relative to the germline gene, one junction end is altered; a read error may explain this. The chain joins TRBV7-9 to TRBJ2-3; TRBD2 is a possible D gene (6 bases). Germline CDR1 and CDR2: SEHNR and FQNEAQ (reference sequence). The CDR3 has 15 residues. CDR3 sequence: CACSLGATSTDTQCF. The CDR3 DNA reads as TGTGCCTGCAGCTTAGGAGCAACTAGCACAGATACGCAGTGTTTT.

The chain links TRBV6-5 to TRBJ1-2; D not resolved. The germline V gene has CDR1 MNHEY and CDR2 SVGAGI. Trimming removed 6 bases from V and 0 bases from J, with 20 bases in between. This CDR3 is built from 17 residues. The CDR3 here is CASSEFPHAGTNYGYTF. CDR3 DNA: TGTGCCAGCAGCGAATTTCCCCATGCGGGGACTAACTATGGCTACACCTTC.

As concerns this clonotype: This may be a read error, as it is one base from a much larger clone. The gene calls are TRBV7-2 and TRBJ1-1; weak D call: TRBD1 (5 bases). Trimming pared 4 bases from V and 5 bases from J, leaving 14 bases between. The CDR3 extends over 14 amino acids. Germline CDR1 reads SGHTA; CDR2 reads FQGNSA. CDR3 amino acids: CASSSPGWGTEAFF. The DNA for the CDR3 is TGTGCCAGCAGCTCCCCCGGCTGGGGGACTGAAGCTTTCTTT. Variable domain in full (rest from reference TRBV7-2 and TRBJ1-1): GAGVSQSPSNKVTEKGKDVELRCDPISGHTALYWYRQSLGQGLEFLIYFQGNSAPDKSGLPSDRFSAERTGGSVSTLTIQRTQQEDSAVYLCASSSPGWGTEAFFGQGTRLTVV.

This clonotype came up many times. The chain carries TRBV27 and TRBJ1-1, with D unresolved. The germline V and J ends were trimmed by 2 bases and 5 bases, with 9 bases remaining between them. CDR3 length equals 13 residues. The germline gives CDR1 MNHEY, CDR2 SMNVEV (reference sequence). The CDR3 protein is CASSLLTRTEAFF. CDR3 nucleotide sequence: TGTGCCAGCAGTTTACTGACAAGGACTGAAGCTTTCTTT.

This clonotype was found many times. The chain employs TRBV7-2 and TRBJ1-2; the D gene is possibly TRBD1 (5 bases). Trimming shortened V by 1 base and J by 8 bases, and 17 bases separated the two germline ends. Germline CDR1 reads SGHTA; CDR2 reads FQGNSA. This CDR3 spans 15 amino acids. The CDR3 DNA reads TGTGCCAGCAGCTTAGTCCTACAGGCGGCTAGGGGCTACACCTTC. Protein: CASSLVLQAARGYTF.

This clonotype was detected many times. The chain carries TRBV27 and TRBJ1-1, with D hard to call. The germline gives CDR1 MNHEY, CDR2 SMNVEV (reference sequence). Between the trimmed V and J ends, which lost 3 bases and 6 bases, there was a span of 14 bases. The CDR3 is 14 amino acids. CDR3 sequence: CASSFNSASPEAFF. The CDR3 nucleotides are TGTGCCAGCAGTTTTAATTCGGCGAGCCCTGAAGCTTTCTTT.

The V call is TRBV19, the J call TRBJ2-1; 7 nucleotides agree with TRBD2. The CDR3 is 15 amino acids. Germline V gene sequence: CDR1 LNHDA, CDR2 SQIVND (reference sequence). Trimming cost V 6 bases and J 2 bases; bases outside gene matches: 7. The CDR3 reads CASRVSSGTYNEQFF. CDR3 nucleotide sequence: TGTGCCAGTAGAGTATCAAGCGGGACCTACAATGAGCAGTTCTTC.